This T cell receptor beta chain emerged from a study of regulatory T cells in long-lasting Graves disease. Time point: newly diagnosed GD, antithyroid drugs for less than 3 months. Generation of the TCR library employed RNA extracted from PBMCs. The source of the patients was an endocrinology department in Xi'an, China. This clonotype was found a few times. The antigen remains undetermined. Library construction for TCR beta used iRepertoire HTBI primers and Arm-PCR of CDR3 regions. TCRdb reprocessed the multiplex PCR reads with MiXCR, giving one entry per CDR3 protein. The sample contains some 350,000 distinct CDR3 sequences, 15% to 20% of which appear only once. Study-wide findings and caveats: Persistent Graves' patients had lower TCR diversity than newly diagnosed ones. Because few samples were included, accuracy may have been lower.

The same data also contributed to another study, on T cells in Graves' hyperthyroidism and ophthalmopathy.

The sequence was collected from a young woman with Graves disease. Source: peripheral blood mononuclear cells (PBMCs), taken at new diagnosis, from a patient treated with antithyroid drugs.

The CDR3 DNA sequence: TGTGCCAGCAGCTTACAAGCGAGGGCCAATGAGCAGTTCTTC. Protein sequence: CASSLQARANEQFF. The chain links TRBV7-2 to TRBJ2-1, with D maybe TRBD2 (5 bases). The CDR3 length is 14 residues. CDR1 is SGHTA and CDR2 is FQGNSA in the germline V gene. V dropped 2 bases and J dropped 6 bases, with 11 bases sitting between them.